This T cell receptor (beta chain) emerged from a study of blood T cell dynamics during melanoma immunotherapy (dated by TCRdb to 2018 to 2020). Some background on the complete study: Patients had metastatic melanoma and received first-line pembrolizumab or nivolumab plus ipilimumab as standard of care in the United Kingdom. A training cohort was formed from consecutive patients, and a further independent group of patients from the same centre was pooled into an external validation set. Peripheral T cell receptor repertoires of metastatic melanoma patients were profiled before and after one cycle of checkpoint inhibitor therapy to find early correlates of response.

General conclusions and limits of the study: The study was unable to establish whether the T cell clones driving the repertoire changes were melanoma-specific or instead reflected general immune activation. The relatively small sample size was recognized as a factor that could limit how well the results generalize. A bifurcated reorganization of the PBMC repertoire at W3, with increased clonality or increased diversity, was observed in patients who later achieved disease control, unlike in progressors.

A fixed 350 ng of DNA was loaded for every bulk PBMC sample. TCR beta CDR3 sequences were amplified from genomic DNA using the immunoSEQ TCRb Assay kit according to manufacturer instructions. The KAPA Library Quantification Kit for Illumina platforms was used to quantify pooled libraries by qPCR. Pooled libraries were sequenced on an Illumina NextSeq 500, clustered at about 0.6-1.2 pM. Per the source publication's procedure: Analysis of the TCR data relied on immunoSEQ ANALYZER and the R LymphoSeq package. A rearrangement efficiency score was calculated as productive divided by the sum of productive and non-productive CDR3 sequences. Clonality was measured with the Gini coefficient and diversity with the Renyi index at alpha=1, compared pairwise between timepoints within each patient. In LymphoSeq, clonal relatedness was computed using an edit distance of 3, and repertoire similarity was computed using the Bhattacharyya coefficient. To classify response, a linear discriminant analysis based on week-3 changes in clonality and diversity was built with the R MASS and caret packages. The source is immuneACCESS, and TCRdb retained only in-frame sequences with V and J called. Part of the clones is not carried over; for the studies checked, unresolved V genes explain less than half of this, and the remainder is unexplained. The V and J calls and clone size were taken over from that table, and D and trimming were inferred from the DNA. The sample table shows thousands of clones, and about 80% are seen once. Of the sample, 9% to 12% is held by the ten largest clones.

To note about this clone: No antigen is known for it. No much larger clone exists at a distance of one base, and base qualities are not known.

This specimen's time point label, interpreted: week 3, after first cycle of checkpoint inhibitor. Blood samples were taken before treatment (T0) and at week 3 (W3), following the first cycle of checkpoint blockade. Except for a couple of patients with rapid clinical progression, response was assessed 12 weeks after the first infusion by RECIST 1.1; disease control meant complete response, partial response or stable disease. Patients were not eligible if they had prior systemic cancer treatment, concomitant immunosuppressant therapy or synchronous other active malignancies. Both bulk PBMC and plasma cell-free DNA were sequenced for TCR beta so that circulating cells and T cell turnover could be tracked. Lymphoprep and SepMate tubes were used to isolate PBMC from blood, and red cell lysis was then performed. QIAamp DNA Blood Mini kits were used to extract DNA from PBMC and sorted T cell subsets. The sample consisted of blood, taken from a patient treated with checkpoint blockade. The receptor's source is a human donor with melanoma.

The CDR3 corresponds to CSVVRGEAFF. The base sequence is TGCAGCGTTGTTAGGGGTGAAGCTTTCTTT. The chain uses TRBV29-1 and TRBJ1-1; TRBD1 could be the D gene, as 5 bases match. The CDR3, from cysteine to phenylalanine, totals 10 residues. Of all the DNA, just the CDR3 is kept, 30 bases in frame from base 1. In the germline V gene, CDR1 corresponds to SQVTM and CDR2 to ANQGSEA. V is pared back by 4 bases and J by 7 bases, with 7 bases lying between the germline termini.